These 7 T cell receptor beta chains originate from one sample sequenced in a study of beta chain features in type 1 diabetes. Expressed TCRB transcripts were sequenced because the isolated RNA had all been reverse transcribed beforehand. Measured with immunoSEQ multiplex PCR; TCRdb has only the in-frame clones, and not every one. The sample lists about 270,000 clones; 13% to 15% were seen once. Sequencing was done on a sample of naive CD4+ T cells from blood. These TCRs come from a woman between 40 and 55 years old in good health.

This clone appeared a few times. This chain connects TRBV15 to TRBJ1-5; TRBD1 is a possible D gene (6 bases). The CDR3 is 16 residues long. The germline gives CDR1 LNHNV, CDR2 YYDKDF (reference sequence). Between the trimmed V and J ends, which lost 0 bases and 5 bases, there was a span of 14 bases. This chain's CDR3 is CATSRDPWGQDQPQHF. Here the CDR3 DNA reads TGTGCCACCAGCAGAGATCCCTGGGGGCAGGATCAGCCCCAGCATTTT. Drawing the rest from reference TRBV15 and TRBJ1-5, the complete variable domain is DAMVIQNPRYQVTQFGKPVTLSCSQTLNHNVMYWYQQKSSQAPKLLFHYYDKDFNNEADTPDNFQSRRPNTSFCFLDIRSPGLGDTAMYLCATSRDPWGQDQPQHFGDGTRLSIL.

V usage is TRBV7-2 and J usage is TRBJ2-1; 8 bases are shared with TRBD1. Germline lookup yields CDR1 SGHTA and CDR2 FQGNSA. V dropped 5 bases and J dropped 5; count of bases not matched to a gene: 5. The CDR3 consists of 14 residues. CDR3 residues: CASSGDRRNNEQFF. The CDR3 region has the DNA TGTGCCAGCAGCGGGGACAGGAGGAACAATGAGCAGTTCTTC. The full variable domain, its missing parts supplied by reference TRBV7-2 and TRBJ2-1, is GAGVSQSPSNKVTEKGKDVELRCDPISGHTALYWYRQSLGQGLEFLIYFQGNSAPDKSGLPSDRFSAERTGGSVSTLTIQRTQQEDSAVYLCASSGDRRNNEQFFGPGTRLTVL.

In its sample, this clone was seen a few times. The genes are TRBV5-1 and TRBJ2-5; TRBD2 matches 7 bases. Germline V lookup: CDR1 SGHRS, CDR2 YFSETQ. The CDR3 length is 16 residues. V shed 0 bases, J shed 1 base, and the junction held 6 bases outside the gene matches. CDR3 protein: CASSLEGSGSQETQYF. DNA of the CDR3: TGCGCCAGCAGCTTGGAAGGTAGCGGGTCCCAAGAGACCCAGTACTTC.

The chain combines TRBV23-1 with TRBJ2-7; 7 nucleotides agree with TRBD2. Being an ORF, TRBV23-1 has a function that is uncertain. With V trimmed by 7 bases and J by 7 bases, 16 bases remained unmatched. This CDR3 is built from 15 residues. The CDR3 sequence: CASNPYGAGPSEQYF. In DNA, the CDR3 is TGCGCCAGCAACCCATACGGAGCGGGACCTTCGGAGCAGTACTTC.

The chain is built from TRBV18 and TRBJ2-2; 7 bases map to TRBD2. Unmatched junction bases numbered 6, after V lost 2 bases and J lost 0 bases. The CDR3 runs to 17 residues. Germline CDR1 reads KGHSH; CDR2 reads LQKENI. The CDR3 spells CASSPNQAGTNTGELFF. The CDR3 nucleotides are TGTGCCAGCTCACCAAATCAAGCGGGGACGAACACCGGGGAGCTGTTTTTT.

The rearrangement uses TRBV9 and TRBJ1-2, with D perhaps TRBD1 (6 bases). From germline, CDR1 is SGDLS and CDR2 YYNGEE. V gave up 0 bases and J gave up 8 bases, with 17 bases separating them. This CDR3 spans 15 amino acids. The CDR3: CASSVDLKGDPGYTF. Here the CDR3 DNA reads TGTGCCAGCAGCGTAGATCTGAAGGGGGACCCCGGCTACACCTTC.

The chain uses TRBV21-1 and TRBJ2-3; TRBD1, the D gene given by the table, was not confirmed from the DNA. TRBV21-1 is a known pseudogene. CDR3 length: 15 residues. The CDR3 region is CASSNRQGGSDTQYF. DNA for the CDR3: TGTGCCAGCAGCAATCGACAGGGGGGTTCAGATACGCAGTATTTT.